Below, 20 T cell receptor beta chains from the same sample are listed, as sequenced in a study of spatial heterogeneity in lung cancer. TCRdb independently ran MiXCR on the 5' RACE reads; one entry per CDR3 protein. The table shows nearly 95,000 distinct CDR3 sequences, with 15% to 20% occurring only once. Noted time point: blood at routine non-recurrence follow-up after resection. The sequencing used PBMCs, collected at follow-up. The receptors derive from a male donor with early-stage non-small cell lung cancer.

This clonotype was counted many times. The J gene is TRBJ1-2, the V gene TRBV2; D unclear. CDR3 length: 10 residues. Trimming shortened V by 5 bases and J by 10 bases, and 8 bases separated the two germline ends. CDR1 SNHLY and CDR2 FYNNEI come from the germline V gene. The CDR3 bases are TGTGCCAGCAGTTACAACGACTACACCTTC. It yields the protein CASSYNDYTF.

The rearrangement joins TRBV11-1 to TRBJ2-3, with D possibly being TRBD2 (6 bases). Trimming stripped 0 bases from V and 3 bases from J, with 10 bases between. Germline V gene sequence: CDR1 SGHAT, CDR2 FQDESV (reference sequence). The CDR3 consists of 15 residues. CDR3 region: CASSLAGGATDTQYF. As DNA, the CDR3 is TGTGCCAGCAGCTTAGCGGGAGGAGCGACAGATACGCAGTATTTT.

This clonotype showed up just a few times. The chain carries TRBV2 and TRBJ2-3, with unresolved D. The CDR3 runs 15 residues. Trimming took off 1 base at V and 2 bases at J, with 10 bases between the two ends. CDR1 and CDR2 from the germline V gene are SNHLY and FYNNEI. This CDR3 reads CASSEERINTDTQYF. DNA of the CDR3: TGTGCCAGCAGTGAAGAACGGATCAACACAGATACGCAGTATTTT.

This chain joins TRBV19 and TRBJ2-6; D might be TRBD1 (6 bases). CDR1 and CDR2 (germline): LNHDA, SQIVND (reference sequence). The CDR3 consists of 21 residues. V shed 0 bases and J shed 0 bases, with 21 bases lying between them. The CDR3 spells CASSIDSRGPAFSSGANVLTF. CDR3 nucleotides: TGTGCCAGTAGTATAGATAGCAGGGGACCGGCCTTCAGCTCTGGGGCCAACGTCCTGACTTTC.

This clonotype was detected a few times. The CDR3 spells CASSYSGTHYEQYF. As DNA, the CDR3 is TGTGCCAGCAGTTACAGCGGGACTCACTACGAGCAGTACTTC. This chain links TRBV6-5 with TRBJ2-7; 7 bases match TRBD2. The trim removed 2 bases at V and 3 bases at J, leaving 4 bases unmatched. Germline-derived CDR1 and CDR2 are MNHEY and SVGAGI. This CDR3 comprises 14 residues.

This clonotype was recorded a few times. This rearrangement joins TRBV29-1 to TRBJ1-5, with D possibly TRBD1 on 6 matching bases. The ends were cut back, 5 bases at V and 7 bases at J, with 12 bases in the middle. CDR3 size: 12 residues. Germline V CDR1 and CDR2: SQVTM, ANQGSEA. CDR3 in amino acids: CSVKRRGQPQHF. CDR3 nucleotides: TGCAGCGTTAAGAGAAGGGGGCAGCCCCAGCATTTT.

This clonotype has just one count. V usage is TRBV5-8 and J usage is TRBJ1-1; D is possibly TRBD1 (5 bases). Per germline, CDR1 SGHTS and CDR2 YDEGEE. The CDR3 is 14 amino acids. Trimming shortened V by 6 bases and J by 1 base, and 13 bases separated the two germline ends. The CDR3, as DNA: TGTGCCAGCACAGGCAGGGCCACGAACACTGAAGCTTTCTTT. The encoded protein is CASTGRATNTEAFF.

This clonotype has just a few counts. CDR3 sequence reads: CASSPSAGGHEQFF. DNA for the CDR3: TGTGCCAGCTCACCATCGGCAGGGGGCCATGAGCAGTTCTTC. The chain is built from TRBV18 and TRBJ2-1; 8 bases agree with TRBD1. V dropped 2 bases and J dropped 8; count of bases not matched to a gene: 5. This CDR3 region has 14 residues. Germline V gene sequence: CDR1 KGHSH, CDR2 LQKENI.

This clonotype was observed a few times. V usage is TRBV6-6 and J usage is TRBJ1-6; the D is unclear. V shed 2 bases and J shed 7 bases, with 12 bases lying between them. Germline V gene sequence: CDR1 MNHNY, CDR2 SVGAGI (reference sequence). The CDR3 sequence is 15 residues long. Written as DNA, the CDR3 is TGTGCCAGCAGTTACACCTTGGACGGGAATTCACCCCTCCACTTT. Its protein is CASSYTLDGNSPLHF.

This clonotype was seen more than once but under ten times. The V call is TRBV6-2 or TRBV6-3, the J call TRBJ2-3; TRBD1 matches at 9 bases. Germline CDR1 reads MNHEY; CDR2 reads SVGEGT. The CDR3 covers 15 residues. V trimming: 6 bases; J trimming: 4 bases; junction bases outside the gene matches: 8. CDR3 bases: TGTGCCAGCAGCTCCCCCGGGACAGGGTCAGATACGCAGTATTTT. It specifies CASSSPGTGSDTQYF.

This clonotype is a singleton in its sample. It may be a read error: a sequence one base away is much more abundant. The gene calls are TRBV9 and TRBJ2-3; D call uncertain. The V end lost 4 bases, the J end lost 2 bases, and 8 bases lay between the germline ends. From germline, CDR1 is SGDLS and CDR2 YYNGEE. The CDR3 has 13 residues. CDR3 protein: CASSPRPTDTQYF. CDR3 bases: TGTGCCAGCAGCCCCAGGCCCACAGATACGCAGTATTTT. Full variable domain (outside the CDR3, taken from reference TRBV9 and TRBJ2-3): DSGVTQTPKHLITATGQRVTLRCSPRSGDLSVYWYQQSLDQGLQFLIQYYNGEERAKGNILERFSAQQFPDLHSELNLSSLELGDSALYFCASSPRPTDTQYFGPGTRLTVL.

This clonotype was counted a few times. The chain links TRBV30 to TRBJ2-1, with D unclear. Trimming pared 0 bases from V and 7 bases from J, leaving 10 bases between. The CDR3 is 13 residues long. CDR1 is GTSNPN, CDR2 SVGIG, per germline (reference sequence). Written as DNA, the CDR3 is TGTGCCTGGAGTGTATCCGGTTTGAATGAGCAGTTCTTC. It is translated as CAWSVSGLNEQFF.

The chain has TRBV20-1 and TRBJ2-1; the match to TRBD2 covers 13 bases. Germline lookup yields CDR1 DFQATT and CDR2 SNEGSKA (reference sequence). J lost 10 bases, V lost 2 bases, and 5 bases had no gene match. CDR3 size: 14 residues. The CDR3 is CSARRLAGGPEQFF. Written as DNA, the CDR3 is TGCAGTGCTAGAAGACTAGCGGGGGGTCCAGAGCAGTTCTTC.

This chain connects TRBV7-2 to TRBJ2-3; D perhaps matches TRBD1 (5 bases). V was shortened by 0 bases and J by 10 bases, with 11 bases between the two germline ends. Germline-derived CDR1 and CDR2 are SGHTA and FQGNSA. This CDR3 region has 13 residues. The CDR3 region is CASSLAGLGSQYF. Here the CDR3 DNA reads TGTGCCAGCAGCTTAGCGGGGCTCGGGTCGCAGTATTTT.

Many counts were recorded for this clonotype. This rearrangement joins TRBV5-4 to TRBJ2-5, with no clear D. The V gene lost 0 bases and the J gene lost 4 bases, with 7 bases spanning the gap. This CDR3 is 13 amino acids long. CDR1 is SGHNT and CDR2 is YYREEE in the germline V gene (reference sequence). CDR3 nucleotide sequence: TGTGCCAGCAGCTTGGAGCTAAGAGAGACCCAGTACTTC. The encoded protein is CASSLELRETQYF.

This clonotype was detected a few times. CDR3 in amino acids: CASSLGGIQETQYF. In DNA, the CDR3 is TGCGCCAGCAGCTTGGGCGGGATTCAAGAGACCCAGTACTTC. The V and J genes are TRBV5-1 and TRBJ2-5; TRBD2 is a possible D gene (6 bases). This CDR3 comprises 14 residues. Trimming took 0 bases from V and 2 from J, leaving 8 bases between them. Germline lookup yields CDR1 SGHRS and CDR2 YFSETQ.

In DNA, the CDR3 is TGCAGTGGGCGTGGCGGCAGTCAGTATAGCAATCAGCCCCAGCATTTT. It yields the protein CSGRGGSQYSNQPQHF. The chain combines TRBV20-1 with TRBJ1-5; D unresolved. V was trimmed by 7 bases and J by 0 bases, leaving 19 bases between them. The CDR3 consists of 16 residues. Germline V lookup: CDR1 DFQATT, CDR2 SNEGSKA (reference sequence).

This clonotype showed up just a few times. The chain uses TRBV7-6 and TRBJ2-2; maybe TRBD2 (6 bases). The germline CDR1 and CDR2 sequences are SGHVS and FNYEAQ. CDR3 length: 16 residues. V was cut by 3 bases and J by 2 bases, with 13 bases left in between. This chain's CDR3 is CASSFPLAENTGELFF. CDR3 DNA sequence: TGTGCCAGCAGCTTTCCACTAGCCGAAAACACCGGGGAGCTGTTTTTT.

The chain employs TRBV27 and TRBJ2-1; 9 positions match TRBD1. The CDR3 covers 17 residues. V trimming: 6 bases; J trimming: 5 bases; junction bases outside the gene matches: 14. CDR1 MNHEY and CDR2 SMNVEV come from the germline V gene (reference sequence). CDR3 residues: CASSHLTGGAEDNEQFF. DNA of the CDR3: TGTGCCAGCAGCCACCTCACAGGGGGCGCGGAGGACAATGAGCAGTTCTTC.

This clonotype was observed many times. The chain employs TRBV7-6 and TRBJ2-2; D possibly corresponds to TRBD2 (6 bases). CDR3 length: 16 residues. In germline, CDR1 is SGHVS, CDR2 FNYEAQ. Trimming pared 6 bases from V and 4 bases from J, leaving 18 bases between. CDR3 region: CASSRQDGGITGELFF. CDR3 DNA sequence: TGTGCCAGCAGTCGGCAAGATGGGGGGATCACCGGGGAGCTGTTTTTT.